Listed here are 16 T cell receptor beta chains from one sample, sequenced in a study of T cell repertoires in cytomegalovirus infection. TCRdb analysed the reads with MiXCR anew, one entry per CDR3 protein. The data contain hundreds of thousands of distinct CDR3 sequences, 30% to 40% of them singletons. These receptors have no known antigen. The sequencing here drew on cultured PBMCs, taken from culture after CMV antigen stimulation. The receptors here all came from a human donor in good health (CMV status not recorded). Some clones in this sample may be carry-over from other donors' samples.

The sample holds a few counts of this clonotype. The V gene is TRBV20-1, the J gene TRBJ2-3, with 10 bases lining up with TRBD2. Trimming cost V 6 bases and J 5 bases; bases outside gene matches: 8. The germline CDR1 and CDR2 sequences are DFQATT and SNEGSKA (reference sequence). This CDR3 region has 14 residues. The DNA of the CDR3 is TGCAGTGCAAGCGGGAGGGCCGAGGGAGATACGCAGTATTTT. It encodes CSASGRAEGDTQYF.

This clonotype showed up just a few times. The chain is built from TRBV7-8 and TRBJ1-3, with 7 bases fitting TRBD1. With 5 bases clipped from V and 0 bases from J, the junction kept 7 bases outside the gene matches. This CDR3 spans 16 amino acids. Germline assignment: CDR1 SGHVS and CDR2 FQNEAQ. DNA for the CDR3: TGTGCCAGCAGCCCTGACAGGGTGAGCTCTGGAAACACCATATATTTT. Protein sequence: CASSPDRVSSGNTIYF.

This clonotype was counted only a few times. The CDR3 coding sequence is TGTGCCAGCAGTGCCCGAACTAGCGGGAGTCGCGAGACCCAGTACTTC. Encoded protein: CASSARTSGSRETQYF. The J gene is TRBJ2-5, the V gene TRBV12-3 or TRBV12-4; TRBD2 matches at 11 bases. V shed 5 bases, J shed 5 bases, and the junction held 10 bases outside the gene matches. The CDR3 spans 16 residues.

The chain has TRBV28 and TRBJ2-1, with TRBD2 matching over 14 bases. After removal of 4 bases from V and 7 bases from J, the junction contained 6 bases not matched to a gene. The V gene's germline CDR1 is MDHEN and CDR2 SYDVKM. This CDR3 is 16 amino acids long. CDR3 in amino acids: CASSSPGLAGANEQFF. In DNA form, the CDR3 reads TGTGCCAGCAGTTCCCCGGGACTAGCGGGAGCGAATGAGCAGTTCTTC.

This clonotype was seen a single time. Written as DNA, the CDR3 is TGTGCCAGCAGCTCACAGTCTAGCTATGGCTACACCTTC. This codes for CASSSQSSYGYTF. V is TRBV7-8 and J is TRBJ1-2, with unresolved D. Trimming shortened V by 4 bases and J by 4 bases, and 10 bases separated the two germline ends. The CDR3 is made up of 13 amino acids. Looked up from germline, CDR1 is SGHVS and CDR2 is FQNEAQ.

A few counts support this clonotype. This rearrangement joins TRBV12-3 or TRBV12-4 to TRBJ2-1; TRBD2 matches at 7 bases. This CDR3 has 17 amino acids. After removal of 2 bases from V and 7 bases from J, the junction contained 14 bases not matched to a gene. This CDR3 is CASSLTLGGSPRNEQFF. The DNA for the CDR3 is TGTGCCAGCAGTTTAACTCTTGGCGGGAGCCCGCGGAATGAGCAGTTCTTC.

This rearrangement joins TRBV4-1 to TRBJ1-5, with D possibly matching TRBD1 (5 bases). V lost 4 bases, J lost 9 bases, and 13 bases lay in between. Germline CDR1 is MGHRA and CDR2 is YSYEKL. The CDR3 spans 13 residues. CDR3 sequence (DNA): TGCGCCAGCAGCCTCATCTGGGGCCGGCCCCAGCATTTT. It codes for CASSLIWGRPQHF.

V is TRBV27 and J is TRBJ2-7; TRBD1 might be the D (5 bases). The CDR3 runs 14 residues. Trimming left V 1 base short and J 5 bases short, with 12 bases between. Germline V gene data show CDR1 as MNHEY and CDR2 as SMNVEV (reference sequence). The CDR3 loop is CASSLFQGVDEQYF. The CDR3 DNA follows: TGTGCCAGCAGTTTATTTCAGGGTGTAGACGAGCAGTACTTC.

The rearrangement uses TRBV4-3 and TRBJ2-5, with D tentatively TRBD1 (6 bases). V was clipped by 1 base and J by 4 bases, with 13 bases between them. In germline, CDR1 is LGHNA, CDR2 YSLEER. The CDR3 spans 15 residues. Written as DNA, the CDR3 is TGCGCCAGCAGCCAAGTGGGACAACTGGGAGAGACCCAGTACTTC. Its protein product is CASSQVGQLGETQYF.

The chain carries TRBV10-3 and TRBJ2-2, with 8 nucleotides matching TRBD2. Germline values: CDR1 ENHRY, CDR2 SYGVKD. The CDR3 has 18 amino acids. The J segment lost 2 bases and the V segment lost 3 bases, leaving 11 bases of the junction unmatched. CDR3 nucleotides: TGTGCCATCAGTGAAACGGCGGGAGGAGCGCACAACACCGGGGAGCTGTTTTTT. As protein: CAISETAGGAHNTGELFF.

This clonotype was detected a few times. The CDR3 sequence: CSARDVMAGGAYEQFF. For the CDR3, the DNA is TGCAGTGCTAGAGATGTTATGGCGGGAGGAGCCTATGAGCAGTTCTTC. This chain connects TRBV20-1 to TRBJ2-1; 8 bases agree with TRBD2. V was clipped by 0 bases and J by 8 bases; unmatched bases: 12. In germline, CDR1 is DFQATT, CDR2 SNEGSKA (reference sequence). CDR3 length: 16 amino acids.

This clonotype was observed a handful of times. The rearrangement joins TRBV7-2 to TRBJ2-4; TRBD2 matches 14 bases. In germline, CDR1 is SGHTA, CDR2 FQGNSA. This CDR3 has 18 residues. Trimming took 2 bases from V and 2 from J; bases not matched to a gene: 5. CDR3 residues: CASSLRGLAGETKNIQYF. The CDR3, as DNA: TGTGCCAGCAGCTTACGGGGACTAGCGGGAGAAACCAAAAACATTCAGTACTTC.

This clonotype was observed a few times. This chain joins TRBV7-9 and TRBJ2-1, with TRBD1 identical over 12 bases. The CDR3 has 15 residues. The germline gives CDR1 SEHNR, CDR2 FQNEAQ (reference sequence). V gave up 5 bases and J gave up 6 bases; unmatched junction bases: 5. Here the CDR3 DNA reads TGTGCCAGCAGCCACCGGGACAGGGGGCGCAATGAGCAGTTCTTC. It is translated as CASSHRDRGRNEQFF.

V gene TRBV4-1 combines with J gene TRBJ1-3, with D uncertain. CDR1 is MGHRA, CDR2 YSYEKL, per germline. CDR3 length: 17 amino acids. Trimming shortened V by 5 bases and J by 0 bases, and 17 bases separated the two germline ends. The CDR3 sequence: CASSVMGRTYSGNTIYF. The CDR3, as DNA: TGCGCCAGCAGCGTAATGGGGAGGACCTACTCTGGAAACACCATATATTTT.

The sample holds a few counts of this clonotype. The rearrangement uses TRBV12-3 or TRBV12-4 and TRBJ1-2, with D uncertain. The CDR3 contains 12 residues. V shed 7 bases and J shed 8 bases, with 14 bases lying between them. The CDR3 DNA reads TGTGCCAGCATCGGCTCCAATAGGGGCTACACCTTC. Its protein product is CASIGSNRGYTF.

J is TRBJ1-4 and V is TRBV7-9; 7 bases are a match to TRBD1. The trim removed 4 bases at V and 7 bases at J, leaving 6 bases unmatched. Per the germline V gene, CDR1 is SEHNR and CDR2 is FQNEAQ (reference sequence). The CDR3 loop spans 14 amino acids. The CDR3 region has the DNA TGTGCCAGCAGCTCGTACAGGGGAGTTGAAAAACTGTTTTTT. It yields the protein CASSSYRGVEKLFF. The variable domain in full, with the rest retrieved from reference TRBV7-9 and TRBJ1-4, is DTGVSQNPRHKITKRGQNVTFRCDPISEHNRLYWYRQTLGQGPEFLTYFQNEAQLEKSRLLSDRFSAERPKGSFSTLEIQRTEQGDSAMYLCASSSYRGVEKLFFGSGTQLSVL.